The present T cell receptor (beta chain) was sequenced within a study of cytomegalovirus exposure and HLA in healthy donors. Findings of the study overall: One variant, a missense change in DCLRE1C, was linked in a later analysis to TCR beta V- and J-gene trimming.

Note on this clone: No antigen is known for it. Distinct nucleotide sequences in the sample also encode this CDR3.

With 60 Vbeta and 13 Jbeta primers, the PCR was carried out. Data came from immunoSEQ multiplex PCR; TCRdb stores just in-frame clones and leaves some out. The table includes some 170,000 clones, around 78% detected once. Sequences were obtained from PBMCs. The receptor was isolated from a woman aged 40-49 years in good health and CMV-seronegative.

The CDR3 loop reads CASSLGQGKETQYF. The DNA for the CDR3 is TGTGCCAGCAGCTTGGGACAGGGAAAAGAGACCCAGTACTTC. This sequence joins TRBV5-8 and TRBJ2-5; the match to TRBD1 covers 7 bases. The CDR3 runs 14 residues. CDR1 is SGHTS, CDR2 YDEGEE, per germline. The V gene end was trimmed by 0 bases and the J gene end by 3 bases; junction bases not matched to a gene: 2.